The TCR beta chain under discussion was sequenced for a study of T cell repertoires in cytomegalovirus infection. Study background: From public TCR beta signatures came an indication of both CMV infection and matching HLA type. Notes on the study in general: Clonotype analysis showed dominance of the ex vivo response by HLA-C-restricted CMV-specific TCR beta clonotypes.

This clonotype was recorded a few times. No antigen is known for it. From the reads, TCRdb called clonotypes with MiXCR, one entry per CDR3 protein. Of 180,000 or so distinct CDR3 sequences listed, about 17% are singletons. From germline, CDR1 is SEHNR and CDR2 FQNEAQ (reference sequence). With 3 bases removed from V and 4 bases from J, the gap between germline ends came to 13 bases. The CDR3 totals 15 residues. Sequencing was carried out using CD8+ T cells from PBMCs. V gene TRBV7-9 combines with J gene TRBJ2-1; maybe TRBD1 (6 bases). The TCR comes from a human donor in good health (CMV status not recorded). Some clones in this sample may be carry-over from other donors' samples. CDR3 residues: CASSFTQGSYNEQFF. In nucleotides, the CDR3 is TGTGCCAGCAGCTTCACACAGGGAAGTTACAATGAGCAGTTCTTC.